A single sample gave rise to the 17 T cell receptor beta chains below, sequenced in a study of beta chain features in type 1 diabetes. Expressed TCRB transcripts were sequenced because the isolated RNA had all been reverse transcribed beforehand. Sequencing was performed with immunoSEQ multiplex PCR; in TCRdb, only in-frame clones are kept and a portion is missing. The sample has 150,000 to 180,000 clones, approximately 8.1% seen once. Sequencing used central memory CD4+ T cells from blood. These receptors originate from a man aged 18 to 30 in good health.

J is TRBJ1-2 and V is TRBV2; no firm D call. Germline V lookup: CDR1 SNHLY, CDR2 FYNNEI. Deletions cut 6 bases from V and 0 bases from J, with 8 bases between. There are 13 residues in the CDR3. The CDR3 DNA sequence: TGTGCCAGCAGCGGCAGGACTAACTATGGCTACACCTTC. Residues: CASSGRTNYGYTF. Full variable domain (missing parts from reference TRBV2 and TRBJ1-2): EPEVTQTPSHQVTQMGQEVILRCVPISNHLYFYWYRQILGQKVEFLVSFYNNEISEKSEIFDDQFSVERPDGSNFTLKIRSTKLEDSAMYFCASSGRTNYGYTFGSGTRLTVV.

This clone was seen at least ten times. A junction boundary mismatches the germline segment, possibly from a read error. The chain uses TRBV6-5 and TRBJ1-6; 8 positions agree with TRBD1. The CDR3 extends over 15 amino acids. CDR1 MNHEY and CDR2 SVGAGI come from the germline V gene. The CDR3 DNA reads TGTGCCAGCGGTTACAGCGGACAGGGTAATTCACCCCTCCACTTT. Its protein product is CASGYSGQGNSPLHF.

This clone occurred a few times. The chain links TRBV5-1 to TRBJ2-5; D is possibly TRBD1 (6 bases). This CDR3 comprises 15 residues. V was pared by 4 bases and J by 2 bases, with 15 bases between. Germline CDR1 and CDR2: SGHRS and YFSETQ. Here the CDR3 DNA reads TGCGCCAGCAGCCCCAGGGGACCTAGACAAGAGACCCAGTACTTC. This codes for CASSPRGPRQETQYF.

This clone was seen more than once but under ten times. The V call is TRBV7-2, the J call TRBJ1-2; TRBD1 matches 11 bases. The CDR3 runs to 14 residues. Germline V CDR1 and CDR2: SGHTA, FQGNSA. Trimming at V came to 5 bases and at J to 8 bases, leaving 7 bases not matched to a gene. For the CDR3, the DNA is TGTGCCAGCAGCCATAGTGGGACAGGGGGAGGCTACACCTTC. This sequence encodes CASSHSGTGGGYTF.

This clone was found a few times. The CDR3 spells CASSVGQGADTQYF. CDR3 nucleotide sequence: TGTGCCAGCAGCGTGGGCCAGGGGGCAGATACGCAGTATTTT. The chain combines TRBV9 with TRBJ2-3; 7 bases are a match to TRBD1. The germline gives CDR1 SGDLS, CDR2 YYNGEE. The V segment lost 2 bases and the J segment 4 bases; nucleotides outside the gene matches: 4. The CDR3 contains 14 residues.

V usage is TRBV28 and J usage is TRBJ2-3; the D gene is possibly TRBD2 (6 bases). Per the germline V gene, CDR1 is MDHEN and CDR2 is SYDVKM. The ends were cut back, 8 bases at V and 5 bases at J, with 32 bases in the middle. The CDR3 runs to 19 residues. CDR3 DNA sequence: TGTGCCAGCGAGCGCCTCCTTTTCAAGGACCGCGGGGAAAGAGATACGCAGTATTTT. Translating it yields CASERLLFKDRGERDTQYF.

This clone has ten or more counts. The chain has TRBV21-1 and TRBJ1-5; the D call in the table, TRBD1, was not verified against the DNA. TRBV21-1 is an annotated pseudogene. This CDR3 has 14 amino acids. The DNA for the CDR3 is TGTGCCAGCAGCTTTGACAGACCCAATCAGCCCCAGCATTTT. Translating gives CASSFDRPNQPQHF.

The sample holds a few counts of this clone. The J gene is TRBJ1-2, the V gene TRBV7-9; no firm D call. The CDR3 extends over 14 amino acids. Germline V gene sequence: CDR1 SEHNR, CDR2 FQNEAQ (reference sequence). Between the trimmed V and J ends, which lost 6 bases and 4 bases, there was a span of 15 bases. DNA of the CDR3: TGTGCCAGCAGACAGATTAACCTTGGCTATGGCTACACCTTC. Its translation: CASRQINLGYGYTF.

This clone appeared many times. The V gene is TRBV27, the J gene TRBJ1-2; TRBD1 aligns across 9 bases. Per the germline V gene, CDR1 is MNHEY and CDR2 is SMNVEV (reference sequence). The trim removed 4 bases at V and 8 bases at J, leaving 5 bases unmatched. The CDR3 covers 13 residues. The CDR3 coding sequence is TGTGCCAGCAGTTCGGGACAGGGTCGGGGCTACACCTTC. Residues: CASSSGQGRGYTF.

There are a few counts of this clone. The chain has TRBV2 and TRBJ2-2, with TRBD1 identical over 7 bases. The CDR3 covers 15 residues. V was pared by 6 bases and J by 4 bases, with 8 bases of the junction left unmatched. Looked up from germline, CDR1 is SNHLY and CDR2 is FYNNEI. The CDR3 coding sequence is TGTGCCAGCAGCCCGAGACAGGGATCCACCGGGGAGCTGTTTTTT. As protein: CASSPRQGSTGELFF.

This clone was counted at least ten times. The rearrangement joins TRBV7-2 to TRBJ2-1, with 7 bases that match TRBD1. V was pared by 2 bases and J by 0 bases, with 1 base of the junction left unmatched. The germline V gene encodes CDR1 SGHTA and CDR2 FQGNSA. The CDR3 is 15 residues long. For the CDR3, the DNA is TGTGCCAGCAGCTTATGGGACAGCTCCTACAATGAGCAGTTCTTC. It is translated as CASSLWDSSYNEQFF.

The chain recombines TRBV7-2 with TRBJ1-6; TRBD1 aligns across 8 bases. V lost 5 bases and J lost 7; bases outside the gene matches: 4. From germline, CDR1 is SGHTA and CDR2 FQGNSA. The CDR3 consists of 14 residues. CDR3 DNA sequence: TGTGCCAGCAGCGTGGGACAGGCCAATTCACCCCTCCACTTT. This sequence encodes CASSVGQANSPLHF. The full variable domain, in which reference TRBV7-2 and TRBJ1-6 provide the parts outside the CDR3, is GAGVSQSPSNKVTEKGKDVELRCDPISGHTALYWYRQSLGQGLEFLIYFQGNSAPDKSGLPSDRFSAERTGGSVSTLTIQRTQQEDSAVYLCASSVGQANSPLHFGNGTRLTVT.

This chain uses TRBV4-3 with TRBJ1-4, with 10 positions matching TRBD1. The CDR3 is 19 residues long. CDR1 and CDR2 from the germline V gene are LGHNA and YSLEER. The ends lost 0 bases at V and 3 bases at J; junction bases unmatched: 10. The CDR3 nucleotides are TGCGCCAGCAGCCAAGATTACGCGACAGGGGGCGCGGCTAATGAAAAACTGTTTTTT. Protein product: CASSQDYATGGAANEKLFF.

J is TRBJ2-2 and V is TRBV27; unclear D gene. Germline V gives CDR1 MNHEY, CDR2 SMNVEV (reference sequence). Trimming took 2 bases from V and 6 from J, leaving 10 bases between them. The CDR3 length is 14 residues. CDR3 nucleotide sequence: TGTGCCAGCAGTTTACGCTGGCAATCCGGGGAGCTGTTTTTT. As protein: CASSLRWQSGELFF.

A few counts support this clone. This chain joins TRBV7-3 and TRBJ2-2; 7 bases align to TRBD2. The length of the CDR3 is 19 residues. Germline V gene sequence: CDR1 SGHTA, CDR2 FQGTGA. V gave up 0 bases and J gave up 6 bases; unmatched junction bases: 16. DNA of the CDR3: TGTGCCAGCAGCTTAACGGTCGCGGGGTTGGCTAGCGGCTCCGGGGAGCTGTTTTTT. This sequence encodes CASSLTVAGLASGSGELFF. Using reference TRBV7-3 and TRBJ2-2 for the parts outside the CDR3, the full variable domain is GAGVSQTPSNKVTEKGKYVELRCDPISGHTALYWYRQSLGQGPEFLIYFQGTGAADDSGLPNDRFFAVRPEGSVSTLKIQRTERGDSAVYLCASSLTVAGLASGSGELFFGEGSRLTVL.

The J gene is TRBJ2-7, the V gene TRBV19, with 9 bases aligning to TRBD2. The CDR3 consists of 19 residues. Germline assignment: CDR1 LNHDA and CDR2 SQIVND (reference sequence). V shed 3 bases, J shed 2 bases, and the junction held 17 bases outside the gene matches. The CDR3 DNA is TGTGCCAGTAGTATTCGGGTCCGGGCTAGCGGGATCCCAACCTACGAGCAGTACTTC. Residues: CASSIRVRASGIPTYEQYF. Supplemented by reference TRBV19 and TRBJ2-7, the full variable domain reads DGGITQSPKYLFRKEGQNVTLSCEQNLNHDAMYWYRQDPGQGLRLIYYSQIVNDFQKGDIAEGYSVSREKKESFPLTVTSAQKNPTAFYLCASSIRVRASGIPTYEQYFGPGTRLTVT.

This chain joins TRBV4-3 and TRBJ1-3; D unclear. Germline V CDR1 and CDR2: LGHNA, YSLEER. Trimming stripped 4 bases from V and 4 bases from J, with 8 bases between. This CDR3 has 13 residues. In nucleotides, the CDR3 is TGCGCCAGCAGCCCAGAAGCCGGAAACACCATATATTTT. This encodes CASSPEAGNTIYF.